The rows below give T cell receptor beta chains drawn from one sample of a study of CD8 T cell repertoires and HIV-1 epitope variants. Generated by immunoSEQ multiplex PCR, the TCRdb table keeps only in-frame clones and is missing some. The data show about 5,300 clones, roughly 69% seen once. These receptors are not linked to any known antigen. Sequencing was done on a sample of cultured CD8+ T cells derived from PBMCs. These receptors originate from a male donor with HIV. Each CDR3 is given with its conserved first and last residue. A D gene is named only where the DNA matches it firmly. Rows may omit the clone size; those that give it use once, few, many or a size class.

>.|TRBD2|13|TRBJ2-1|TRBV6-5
TGTGCCAGCAGTTACTCGGGAGGGTATGAGCAGTTCTTC
CASSYSGGYEQFF
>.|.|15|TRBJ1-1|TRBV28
TGTGCCAGCAGCCGTTCTCGTGGGGCGAAGTCTGAAGCTTTCTTT
CASSRSRGAKSEAFF
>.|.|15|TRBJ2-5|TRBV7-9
TGTGCCAGCAGCCCCAGTCAGGTTGTTTGGGAGACCCAGTACTTC
CASSPSQVVWETQYF
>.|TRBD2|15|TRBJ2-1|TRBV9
TGTGCCAGCAGCGTGGGCGGGGGGTACTACAATGAGCAGTTCTTC
CASSVGGGYYNEQFF
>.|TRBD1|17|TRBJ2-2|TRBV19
TGTGCCAGTAGCCAGCCCCGGGACAGGACGAACACCGGGGAGCTGTTTTTT
CASSQPRDRTNTGELFF
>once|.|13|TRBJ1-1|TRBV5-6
TGTGCCAGCAGCTGGGCTTTGAACACTGAAGCTTTCTTT
CASSWALNTEAFF
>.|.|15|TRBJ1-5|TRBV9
TGTGCCAGCAGCACCGGGCCAGGGTCGGATCAGCCCCAGCATTTT
CASSTGPGSDQPQHF
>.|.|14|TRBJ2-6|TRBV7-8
TGTGCCAGCAGCTTAAGCCCAGGGGCCAACGTCCTGACTTTC
CASSLSPGANVLTF
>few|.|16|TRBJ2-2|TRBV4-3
TGCGCCAGCAAAAGGGGATCAGGACTTCAGGGCGGGGAGCTGTTTTTT
CASKRGSGLQGGELFF
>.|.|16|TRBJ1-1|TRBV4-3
TGCGCCAGCAGCCAAGAAGAAGGGGCGATGAACACTGAAGCTTTCTTT
CASSQEEGAMNTEAFF
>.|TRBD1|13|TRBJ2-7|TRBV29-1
TGCAGCGTCAAACAGGGGATCTCCTACGAGCAGTACTTC
CSVKQGISYEQYF
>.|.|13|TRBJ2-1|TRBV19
TGTGCCAGTAGTATCGGGGATTACAATGAGCAGTTCTTC
CASSIGDYNEQFF
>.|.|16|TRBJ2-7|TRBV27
TGTGCCAGCAGTTTATCGGAGGGGACTGTATCCTACGAGCAGTACTTC
CASSLSEGTVSYEQYF
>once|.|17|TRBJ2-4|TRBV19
TGTGCCAGTAGTATTGGGGGCTTAACAATAGCCAAAAACATTCAGTACTTC
CASSIGGLTIAKNIQYF
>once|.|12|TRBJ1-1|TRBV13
TGTGCCAGCAGCTTATCAGACACTGAAGCTTTCTTT
CASSLSDTEAFF
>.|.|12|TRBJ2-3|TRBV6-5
TGTGCCAGCAGCCCCGGCCGGGGCGAGCAGTATTTT
CASSPGRGEQYF
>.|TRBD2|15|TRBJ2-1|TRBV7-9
TGTGCCAGCATCCGAGCGGGAGGGCTATACAATGAGCAGTTCTTC
CASIRAGGLYNEQFF
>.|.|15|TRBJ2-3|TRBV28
TGTGCCAGCAGCCTTGGGACCGGCGTGACAGATACGCAGTATTTT
CASSLGTGVTDTQYF
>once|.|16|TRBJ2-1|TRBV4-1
TGCGCCAGCAGCCAGCGGACGGTGAGCTCCTACAATGAGCAGTTCTTC
CASSQRTVSSYNEQFF
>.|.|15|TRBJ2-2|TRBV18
TGTGCCAGCCCTTCACGGGACAAGAACACCGGGGAGCTGTTTTTT
CASPSRDKNTGELFF
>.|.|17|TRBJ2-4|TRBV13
TGTGCCAGCAGCTTAAGAGGGAGTGGGACCGCCAAAAACATTCAGTACTTC
CASSLRGSGTAKNIQYF
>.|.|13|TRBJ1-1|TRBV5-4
TGTGCCAGCAGCTTGGCGGGGTTACCTGAAGCTTTCTTT
CASSLAGLPEAFF
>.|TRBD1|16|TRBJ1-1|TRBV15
TGTGCCACCAGCAGGGACAGGGAATCCCTGAGGACTGAAGCTTTCTTT
CATSRDRESLRTEAFF
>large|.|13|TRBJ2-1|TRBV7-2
TGTGCCAGCAGCTTAGACGGTGCCAGTGAGCAGTTCTTC
CASSLDGASEQFF
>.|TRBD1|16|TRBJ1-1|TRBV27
TGTGCCAGCAGTTTACTTTCCGGGACAGGAGACACTGAAGCTTTCTTT
CASSLLSGTGDTEAFF
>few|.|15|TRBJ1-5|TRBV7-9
TGTGCCAGCAGCTTGGATGGGGGCCGAGACCAGCCCCAGCATTTT
CASSLDGGRDQPQHF
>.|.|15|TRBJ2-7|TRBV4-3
TGCGCCAGCAGCCAAGGAACAGGAACAGCGGAGGAGCAGTACTTC
CASSQGTGTAEEQYF
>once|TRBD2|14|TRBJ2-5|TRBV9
TGTGCCAGCAGCGTGGGCGGGGGAGTGGAGACCCAGTACTTC
CASSVGGGVETQYF
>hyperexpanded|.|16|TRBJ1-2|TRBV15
TGTGCCACCAGCAGAGATCGGGGGACCCAGGTCTATGGCTACACCTTC
CATSRDRGTQVYGYTF
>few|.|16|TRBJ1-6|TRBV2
TGTGCCAGCAGTGAGGGTATTATCGGAGGGATTTCACCCCTCCACTTT
CASSEGIIGGISPLHF
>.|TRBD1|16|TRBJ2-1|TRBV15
TGTGCCACCAGCATTACGACAGGGGTTGTGGACAATGAGCAGTTCTTC
CATSITTGVVDNEQFF
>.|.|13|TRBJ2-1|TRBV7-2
TGTGCCAGCAGACTGGACAGCTACAATGAGCAGTTCTTC
CASRLDSYNEQFF
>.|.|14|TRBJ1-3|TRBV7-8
TGTGCCAGCAGCTTAGAGGGTACGGGAAGCACCATATATTTT
CASSLEGTGSTIYF
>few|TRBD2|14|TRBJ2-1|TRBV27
TGTGCCAGCATTGGGCGGGGGTCTTACAATGAGCAGTTCTTC
CASIGRGSYNEQFF
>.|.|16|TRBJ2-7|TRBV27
TGTGCCAGCAGTTTATCGATGGGGGAGTTAACCTACGAGCAGTACTTC
CASSLSMGELTYEQYF
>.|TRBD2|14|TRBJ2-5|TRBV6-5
TGTGCCAGCAAGGCGGGAGGAGGTGGAGAGACCCAGTACTTC
CASKAGGGGETQYF
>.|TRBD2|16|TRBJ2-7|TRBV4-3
TGCGCCAGCAGCCAAGAAGCCGGGACTAGCAACTACGAGCAGTACTTC
CASSQEAGTSNYEQYF
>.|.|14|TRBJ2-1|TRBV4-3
TGCGCCAGCAGCCCAGATCAGTGGGGAGGTGAGCAGTTCTTC
CASSPDQWGGEQFF
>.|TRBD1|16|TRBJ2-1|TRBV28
TGTGCCAGCAGTTCGTGGACAGGGGGGGATATCAATGAGCAGTTCTTC
CASSSWTGGDINEQFF